This T cell receptor beta chain was captured in a study of T cells in Graves' hyperthyroidism and ophthalmopathy. The blood sample predates any ophthalmopathy symptoms, coming from first hyperthyroidism diagnosis. Many counts were recorded for this clonotype. Its target is not known. Amplified TCR beta CDR3 regions came from RNA transcripts. When the TCR CDR3 underwent first-round RT-PCR, the HTBI primer set was used. A single record per CDR3 protein comes from TCRdb applying MiXCR to the multiplex PCR reads. Of under 450,000 distinct CDR3 sequences detected, approximately 18% appear once; the ten largest clones hold more than 30%. Study-wide results and caveats: Using 13 V-J features, a model discriminated ophthalmopathy from stable hyperthyroidism. Ophthalmopathy was predicted by the model a median of roughly 6.7 months ahead of onset.

The clonotype originates from a woman aged 25 to 39 with Graves' hyperthyroidism that later progressed to Graves' ophthalmopathy. What was sequenced was blood.

CDR3 sequence: CASSSGQASYEQYF. In DNA form, the CDR3 reads TGCGCCAGCAGCTCGGGACAGGCCTCCTACGAGCAGTACTTC. This chain uses TRBV5-1 with TRBJ2-7, with 8 bases lining up with TRBD1. The V segment lost 3 bases and the J segment 0 bases; nucleotides outside the gene matches: 2. Germline loops: CDR1 SGHRS, CDR2 YFSETQ. This CDR3 contains 14 residues.